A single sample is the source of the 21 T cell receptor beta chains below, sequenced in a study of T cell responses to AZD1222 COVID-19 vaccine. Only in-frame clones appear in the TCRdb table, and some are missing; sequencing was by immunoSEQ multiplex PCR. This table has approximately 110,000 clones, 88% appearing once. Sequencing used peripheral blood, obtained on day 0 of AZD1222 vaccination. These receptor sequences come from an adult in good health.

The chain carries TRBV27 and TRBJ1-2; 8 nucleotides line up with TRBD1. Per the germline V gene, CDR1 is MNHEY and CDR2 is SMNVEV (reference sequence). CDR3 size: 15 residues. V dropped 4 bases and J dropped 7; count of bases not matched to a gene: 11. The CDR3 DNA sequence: TGTGCCAGCAGTTCCGGACAGGGTCCCTATTCTGGCTACACCTTC. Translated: CASSSGQGPYSGYTF.

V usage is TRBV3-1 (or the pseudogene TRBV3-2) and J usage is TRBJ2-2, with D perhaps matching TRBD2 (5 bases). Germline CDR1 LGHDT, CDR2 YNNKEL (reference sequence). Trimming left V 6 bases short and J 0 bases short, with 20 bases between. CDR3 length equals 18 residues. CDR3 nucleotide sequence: TGTGCCAGCAGTCCTCTAAAAAATAGCGTCACGAACACCGGGGAGCTGTTTTTT. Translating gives CASSPLKNSVTNTGELFF.

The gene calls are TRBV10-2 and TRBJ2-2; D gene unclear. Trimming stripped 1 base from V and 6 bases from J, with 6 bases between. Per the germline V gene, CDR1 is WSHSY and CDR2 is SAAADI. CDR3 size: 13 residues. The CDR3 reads CASSEWQSGELFF. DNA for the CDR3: TGCGCCAGCAGTGAGTGGCAGTCCGGGGAGCTGTTTTTT.

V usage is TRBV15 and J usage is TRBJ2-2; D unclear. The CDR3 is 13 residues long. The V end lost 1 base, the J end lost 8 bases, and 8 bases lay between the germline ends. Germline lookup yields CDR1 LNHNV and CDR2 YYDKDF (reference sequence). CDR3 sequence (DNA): TGTGCCACCAGCAGAGCCCCCTTGGGGGAGCTGTTTTTT. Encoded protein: CATSRAPLGELFF.

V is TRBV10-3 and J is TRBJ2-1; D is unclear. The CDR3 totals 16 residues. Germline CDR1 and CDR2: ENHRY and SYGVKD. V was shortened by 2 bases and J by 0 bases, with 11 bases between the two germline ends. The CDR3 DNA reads TGTGCCATCAGTGAGCATCTGGGAAGCTCCTACAATGAGCAGTTCTTC. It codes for CAISEHLGSSYNEQFF.

In DNA form, the CDR3 reads TGTGCCATCAGTCCGAGCGAACGTCAGCCCCAGCATTTT. It is translated as CAISPSERQPQHF. The chain uses TRBV10-3 and TRBJ1-5; no clear D. This CDR3 has 13 residues. V was trimmed by 5 bases and J by 6 bases, leaving 11 bases between them. Per germline, CDR1 ENHRY and CDR2 SYGVKD.

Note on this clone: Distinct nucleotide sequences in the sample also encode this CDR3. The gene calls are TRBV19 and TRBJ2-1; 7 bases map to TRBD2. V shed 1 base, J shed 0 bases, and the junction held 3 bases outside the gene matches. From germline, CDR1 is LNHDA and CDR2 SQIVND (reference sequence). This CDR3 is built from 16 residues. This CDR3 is CASSIGSGGSYNEQFF. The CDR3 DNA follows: TGTGCCAGTAGTATAGGGTCGGGGGGCTCCTACAATGAGCAGTTCTTC.

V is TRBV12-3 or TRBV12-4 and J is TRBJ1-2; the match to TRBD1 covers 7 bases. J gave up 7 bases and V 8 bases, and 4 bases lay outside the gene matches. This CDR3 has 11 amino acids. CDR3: CASGGQAGYTF. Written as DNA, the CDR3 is TGTGCCAGCGGCGGACAGGCTGGCTACACCTTC.

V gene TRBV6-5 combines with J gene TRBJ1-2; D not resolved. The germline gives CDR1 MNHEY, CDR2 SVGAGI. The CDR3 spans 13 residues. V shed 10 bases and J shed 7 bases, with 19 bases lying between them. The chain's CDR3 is CATSISGSGGYTF. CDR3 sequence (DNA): TGTGCCACCTCTATTTCGGGCTCGGGTGGCTACACCTTC.

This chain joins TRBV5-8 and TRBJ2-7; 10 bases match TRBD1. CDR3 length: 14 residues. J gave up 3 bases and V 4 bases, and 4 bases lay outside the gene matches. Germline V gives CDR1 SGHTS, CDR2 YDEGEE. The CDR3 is CASSKGTGDYEQYF. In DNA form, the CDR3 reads TGTGCCAGCAGCAAAGGGACAGGGGACTACGAGCAGTACTTC. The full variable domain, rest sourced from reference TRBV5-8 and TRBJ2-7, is EAGVTQSPTHLIKTRGQQATLRCSPISGHTSVYWYQQALGLGLQFLLWYDEGEERNRGNFPPRFSGRQFPNYSSELNVNALELEDSALYLCASSKGTGDYEQYFGPGTRLTVT.

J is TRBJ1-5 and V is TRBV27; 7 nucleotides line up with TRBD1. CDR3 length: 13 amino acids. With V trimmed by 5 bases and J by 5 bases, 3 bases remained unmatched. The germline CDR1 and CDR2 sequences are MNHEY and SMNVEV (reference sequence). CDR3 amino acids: CASSGQGDQPQHF. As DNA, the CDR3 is TGTGCCAGCAGTGGGCAGGGGGATCAGCCCCAGCATTTT.

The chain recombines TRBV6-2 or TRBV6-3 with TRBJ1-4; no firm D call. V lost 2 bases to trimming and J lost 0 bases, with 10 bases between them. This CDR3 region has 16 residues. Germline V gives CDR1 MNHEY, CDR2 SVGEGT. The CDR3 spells CASSYPDDATNEKLFF. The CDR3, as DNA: TGTGCCAGCAGTTACCCGGACGATGCAACTAATGAAAAACTGTTTTTT.

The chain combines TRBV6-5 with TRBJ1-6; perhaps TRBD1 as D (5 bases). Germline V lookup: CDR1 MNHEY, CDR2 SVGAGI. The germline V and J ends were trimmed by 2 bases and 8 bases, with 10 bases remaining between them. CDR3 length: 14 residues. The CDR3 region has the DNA TGTGCCAGCAGTTACCAGGGACGGTATTCACCCCTCCACTTT. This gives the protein CASSYQGRYSPLHF.

CDR3 region: CASSYSLTDNSPLHF. The CDR3 bases are TGTGCCAGCAGTTACTCGCTTACTGATAATTCACCCCTCCACTTT. The chain combines TRBV6-2 or TRBV6-3 with TRBJ1-6, with no clear D. The germline CDR1 and CDR2 sequences are MNHEY and SVGEGT. The CDR3 contains 15 residues. V lost 0 bases and J 5 bases, leaving 8 bases between the germline ends.

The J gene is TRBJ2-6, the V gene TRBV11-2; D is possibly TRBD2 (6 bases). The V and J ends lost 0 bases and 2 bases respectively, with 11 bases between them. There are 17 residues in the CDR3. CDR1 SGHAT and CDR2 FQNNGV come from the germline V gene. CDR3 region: CASSLEVGGAGANVLTF. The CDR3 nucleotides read TGTGCCAGCAGCTTAGAGGTTGGCGGGGCTGGGGCCAACGTCCTGACTTTC.

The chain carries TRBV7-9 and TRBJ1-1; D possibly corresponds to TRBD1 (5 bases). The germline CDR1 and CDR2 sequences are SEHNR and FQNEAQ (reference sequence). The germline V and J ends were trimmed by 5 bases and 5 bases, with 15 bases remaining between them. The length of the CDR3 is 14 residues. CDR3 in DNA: TGTGCCAGCAGCGGCCCAGGGCGGGGGACTGAAGCTTTCTTT. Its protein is CASSGPGRGTEAFF.

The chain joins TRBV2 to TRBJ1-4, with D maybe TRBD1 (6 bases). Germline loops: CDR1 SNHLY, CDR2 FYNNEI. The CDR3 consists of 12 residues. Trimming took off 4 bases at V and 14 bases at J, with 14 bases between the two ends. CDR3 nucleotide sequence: TGTGCCAGCAGTGTCCTACAGGGTCGCCTGTTTTTT. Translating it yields CASSVLQGRLFF. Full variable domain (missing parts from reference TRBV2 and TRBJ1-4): EPEVTQTPSHQVTQMGQEVILRCVPISNHLYFYWYRQILGQKVEFLVSFYNNEISEKSEIFDDQFSVERPDGSNFTLKIRSTKLEDSAMYFCASSVLQGRLFFGSGTQLSVL.

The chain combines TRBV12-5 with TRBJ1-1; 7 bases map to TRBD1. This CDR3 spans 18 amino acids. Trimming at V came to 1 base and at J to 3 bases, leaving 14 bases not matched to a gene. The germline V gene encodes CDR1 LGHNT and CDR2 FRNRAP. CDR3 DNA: TGTGCTAGTGGTTTGGCCTCGTCTCAGACAGGGTTGGACACTGAAGCTTTCTTT. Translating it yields CASGLASSQTGLDTEAFF.

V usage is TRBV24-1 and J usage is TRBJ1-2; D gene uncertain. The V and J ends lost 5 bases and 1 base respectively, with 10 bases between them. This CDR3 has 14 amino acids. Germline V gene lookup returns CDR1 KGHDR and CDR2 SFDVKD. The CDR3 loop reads CATSGRDYNYGYTF. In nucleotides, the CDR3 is TGTGCCACCAGTGGAAGGGATTATAACTATGGCTACACCTTC.

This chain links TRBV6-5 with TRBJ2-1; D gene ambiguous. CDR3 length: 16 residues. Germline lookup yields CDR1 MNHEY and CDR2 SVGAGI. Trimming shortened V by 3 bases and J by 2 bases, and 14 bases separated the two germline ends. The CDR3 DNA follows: TGTGCCAGCAGTTATTTCGCGACCGCTACCTACAATGAGCAGTTCTTC. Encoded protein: CASSYFATATYNEQFF.

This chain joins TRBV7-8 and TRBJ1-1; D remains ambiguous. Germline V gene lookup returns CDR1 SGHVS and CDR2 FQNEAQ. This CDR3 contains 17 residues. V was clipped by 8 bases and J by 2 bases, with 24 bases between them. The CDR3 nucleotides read TGTGCCAGCGCCTCCCCAAAAGTCCCGACAACCAACACTGAAGCTTTCTTT. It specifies CASASPKVPTTNTEAFF.